This record covers a single T cell receptor (beta chain). These data are taken from a study of CD8+ T cells in alopecia areata. Following RNA extraction, reverse transcription yielded cDNA that acted as the sequencing template. Data came from immunoSEQ multiplex PCR; TCRdb stores just in-frame clones and leaves some out. The sample consists of 150,000 to 200,000 clones, around three fifths of them appearing once. J lost 2 bases, V lost 4 bases, and 5 bases had no gene match. CDR1 is SGHAT and CDR2 is FQNNGV in the germline V gene. The CDR3 is 15 residues long. Obtained from alopecia areata patients were lesional scalp punch biopsies along with peripheral blood.

The specimen was CD4+ T cells sorted from blood, collected at week 0. This sequence originates from a human donor with alopecia areata. The genes are TRBV11-2 and TRBJ2-7; 10 nucleotides align to TRBD2. This CDR3 is CASSYGLAVTYEQYF. CDR3 sequence (DNA): TGTGCCAGCAGCTACGGACTAGCGGTCACCTACGAGCAGTACTTC.